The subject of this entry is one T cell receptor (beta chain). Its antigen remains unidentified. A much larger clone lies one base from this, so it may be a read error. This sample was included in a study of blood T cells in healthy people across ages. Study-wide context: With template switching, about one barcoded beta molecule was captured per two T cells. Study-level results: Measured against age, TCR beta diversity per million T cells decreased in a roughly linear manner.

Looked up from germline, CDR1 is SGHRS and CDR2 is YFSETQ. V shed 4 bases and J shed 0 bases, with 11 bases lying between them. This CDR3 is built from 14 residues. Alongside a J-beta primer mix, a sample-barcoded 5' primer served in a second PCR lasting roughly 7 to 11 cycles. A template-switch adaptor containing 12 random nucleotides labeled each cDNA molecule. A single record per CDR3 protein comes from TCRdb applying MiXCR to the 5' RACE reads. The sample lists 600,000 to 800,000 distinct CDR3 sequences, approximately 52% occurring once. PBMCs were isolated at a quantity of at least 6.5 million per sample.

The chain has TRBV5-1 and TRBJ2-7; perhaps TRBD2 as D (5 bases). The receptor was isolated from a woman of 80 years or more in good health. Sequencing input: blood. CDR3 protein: CASSVEALSYEQYF. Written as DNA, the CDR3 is TGCGCCAGCAGCGTGGAGGCGCTCTCCTACGAGCAGTACTTC.